The T cell receptor beta chain described here comes from a study of T cells in Graves' hyperthyroidism and ophthalmopathy. The germline CDR1 and CDR2 sequences are SGHDN and FVKESK. This CDR3 is 19 amino acids long. Trimming took 0 bases from V and 0 from J; bases not matched to a gene: 7. Patients with uncontrolled infections, other autoimmune diseases, pregnancy or lactation were excluded. The investigators amplified TCR beta CDR3 regions from RNA transcripts. HTBI primers were used for first-round RT-PCR of the TCR CDR3. TCRdb fed the multiplex PCR reads into MiXCR, producing one record per CDR3 protein. The sample yields a few hundred thousand distinct CDR3 sequences, 15% to 18% seen once.

This rearrangement joins TRBV14 to TRBJ2-2; 10 positions match TRBD2. Material for sequencing was blood. The TCR sequence derives from a woman aged 18-35 years with Graves' hyperthyroidism that later progressed to Graves' ophthalmopathy. This CDR3 is CASSQEWLAGGTNTGELFF. Written as DNA, the CDR3 is TGTGCCAGCAGCCAAGAGTGGTTAGCGGGAGGAACGAACACCGGGGAGCTGTTTTTT.